Following are 30 T cell receptor beta chains from one sample sequenced in a study of OX40 agonist ivuxolimab in advanced cancers. TCRdb's copy holds only in-frame clones and misses some; the assay was immunoSEQ multiplex PCR. The sample contains 65,000 to 80,000 clones, approximately 88% of which appear only once. The source material was CD4+ or CD8+ T cells sorted from blood, sampled in a trial of the OX40 agonist ivuxolimab. These receptors all come from an adult with an advanced solid tumor such as melanoma, head and neck, liver or kidney cancer.

This clone was found a few times. The chain employs TRBV7-9 and TRBJ2-7; weak D call: TRBD1 (5 bases). V gave up 4 bases and J gave up 7 bases, with 8 bases separating them. Germline V CDR1 and CDR2: SEHNR, FQNEAQ (reference sequence). There are 11 residues in the CDR3. The CDR3 region is CASSSGFEQYF. The CDR3 nucleotides read TGTGCCAGCAGCTCAGGGTTTGAGCAGTACTTC.

The chain uses TRBV6-5 and TRBJ2-4; a possible D gene is TRBD2 (6 bases). The CDR3 extends over 15 amino acids. V lost 6 bases and J 3 bases, leaving 15 bases between the germline ends. The germline gives CDR1 MNHEY, CDR2 SVGAGI. The CDR3 nucleotides read TGTGCCAGCAGGCCCCCGGGGGTCGGCAAAAACATTCAGTACTTC. Protein: CASRPPGVGKNIQYF.

The rearrangement joins TRBV2 to TRBJ1-3; no clear D. CDR1 and CDR2 from the germline V gene are SNHLY and FYNNEI. This CDR3 has 15 amino acids. V lost 2 bases and J 8 bases, leaving 16 bases between the germline ends. The CDR3 protein is CASSEFGLSGDTIYF. The CDR3 DNA sequence: TGTGCCAGCAGTGAATTTGGCCTCTCTGGGGACACCATATATTTT.

The V and J genes are TRBV28 and TRBJ2-1; D ambiguous. The CDR3 sequence is 12 residues long. V shed 5 bases and J shed 8 bases, with 10 bases lying between them. Germline V gene data show CDR1 as MDHEN and CDR2 as SYDVKM. CDR3 nucleotide sequence: TGTGCCAGCAGTCTCGCCAGCTATGAGCAGTTCTTC. Residues: CASSLASYEQFF.

The CDR3 sequence: CASSKGGLALDTQYF. The CDR3 DNA sequence: TGTGCCAGTAGTAAGGGCGGACTAGCGTTAGATACGCAGTATTTT. The chain joins TRBV19 to TRBJ2-3; 9 bases match TRBD2. The CDR3 runs to 15 residues. Germline loops: CDR1 LNHDA, CDR2 SQIVND (reference sequence). V dropped 4 bases and J dropped 5; count of bases not matched to a gene: 7.

The V gene is TRBV4-1, the J gene TRBJ2-2; 7 positions agree with TRBD2. The CDR3 has 15 residues. With V trimmed by 4 bases and J by 1 base, 3 bases remained unmatched. Per the germline V gene, CDR1 is MGHRA and CDR2 is YSYEKL. CDR3: CASSLPSGNTGELFF. The CDR3 nucleotides read TGCGCCAGCAGCCTCCCTAGCGGGAACACCGGGGAGCTGTTTTTT.

The chain combines TRBV11-2 with TRBJ2-7, with 7 positions matching TRBD2. CDR1 is SGHAT and CDR2 is FQNNGV in the germline V gene. With 1 base clipped from V and 2 bases from J, the junction kept 2 bases outside the gene matches. The CDR3 totals 14 residues. The CDR3 sequence is CASSLGGGTYEQYF. CDR3 bases: TGTGCCAGCAGCTTAGGGGGGGGGACCTACGAGCAGTACTTC.

This clone was seen many times. CDR3 bases: TGCGCCAGCAGCCAGCAGGGGCACTCCTACGAGCAGTACTTC. Its translation: CASSQQGHSYEQYF. The chain carries TRBV5-1 and TRBJ2-7; D is perhaps TRBD1 (6 bases). CDR3 length equals 14 residues. V dropped 4 bases and J dropped 0 bases, with 11 bases sitting between them. CDR1 is SGHRS and CDR2 is YFSETQ in the germline V gene.

The chain carries TRBV7-9 and TRBJ1-3; no clear D. CDR3 length: 15 residues. Germline V CDR1 and CDR2: SEHNR, FQNEAQ (reference sequence). Trimming cost V 10 bases and J 0 bases, with 16 bases left between them. CDR3 sequence: CATLDRANSGNTIYF. The DNA for the CDR3 is TGTGCCACCCTGGACCGGGCGAACTCTGGAAACACCATATATTTT.

The chain is built from TRBV7-2 and TRBJ1-6, with TRBD1 identical over 7 bases. The CDR3 totals 14 residues. Trimming cost V 4 bases and J 11 bases; bases outside gene matches: 8. CDR1 is SGHTA and CDR2 is FQGNSA in the germline V gene. DNA of the CDR3: TGTGCCAGCAGCTCTGGACCGGGACAGACACCCCTCCACTTT. Translated: CASSSGPGQTPLHF. Together with reference TRBV7-2 and TRBJ1-6, the CDR3 gives the full variable domain: GAGVSQSPSNKVTEKGKDVELRCDPISGHTALYWYRQSLGQGLEFLIYFQGNSAPDKSGLPSDRFSAERTGGSVSTLTIQRTQQEDSAVYLCASSSGPGQTPLHFGNGTRLTVT.

The chain employs TRBV19 and TRBJ2-5; D uncertain. Trimming left V 3 bases short and J 5 bases short, with 10 bases between. Germline assignment: CDR1 LNHDA and CDR2 SQIVND (reference sequence). The CDR3 is 13 amino acids. The CDR3 DNA reads TGTGCCAGTAGTATTAAGGTTTACGAGACCCAGTACTTC. Its translation: CASSIKVYETQYF.

This rearrangement joins TRBV16 to TRBJ2-1; 12 bases are a match to TRBD2. Germline V gene sequence: CDR1 KGHSY, CDR2 FQNENV. V lost 3 bases, J lost 7 bases, and 1 base stayed unmatched. The CDR3 totals 14 residues. The DNA for the CDR3 is TGTGCCAGCAGCCAGGGGACTAGCGGGAATGAGCAGTTCTTC. It translates to CASSQGTSGNEQFF.

The CDR3 region is CASSRGLAGRDTQYF. The CDR3 DNA follows: TGTGCCAGCAGCCGGGGACTAGCGGGTCGGGATACGCAGTATTTT. V and J are TRBV11-2 and TRBJ2-3; 12 bases are a match to TRBD2. The V gene end was trimmed by 5 bases and the J gene end by 6 bases; junction bases not matched to a gene: 6. CDR1 SGHAT and CDR2 FQNNGV come from the germline V gene. CDR3 length: 15 amino acids.

The CDR3 spells CASSEGTRGTQYF. CDR3 DNA: TGTGCCAGCAGTGAAGGGACTCGAGGGACCCAGTACTTC. This sequence joins TRBV6-1 and TRBJ2-5, with D perhaps TRBD2 (5 bases). CDR1 is MNHNS, CDR2 SASEGT, per germline. V was cut by 1 base and J by 7 bases, with 10 bases left in between. The CDR3 sequence is 13 residues long.

This clone was picked up a small number of times. V is TRBV27 and J is TRBJ2-7, with a tentative D call TRBD1 (6 bases). The CDR3 consists of 13 residues. V was shortened by 7 bases and J by 6 bases, with 16 bases between the two germline ends. Germline V gives CDR1 MNHEY, CDR2 SMNVEV (reference sequence). CDR3 residues: CASTPSQGSEQYF. In DNA, the CDR3 is TGTGCCAGCACCCCGTCACAGGGATCCGAGCAGTACTTC.

The chain has TRBV6-6 and TRBJ2-3, with TRBD2 matching over 7 bases. Germline CDR1 is MNHNY and CDR2 is SVGAGI (reference sequence). The V gene end was trimmed by 1 base and the J gene end by 2 bases; junction bases not matched to a gene: 3. This CDR3 comprises 15 residues. The CDR3 region is CASSYLGLYTDTQYF. In DNA, the CDR3 is TGTGCCAGCAGTTACTTGGGACTATACACAGATACGCAGTATTTT.

The V and J genes are TRBV19 and TRBJ2-1; the match to TRBD2 covers 9 bases. CDR1 LNHDA and CDR2 SQIVND come from the germline V gene (reference sequence). Unmatched junction bases numbered 6, after V lost 1 base and J lost 2 bases. The CDR3 extends over 17 amino acids. CDR3 region: CASSIGLAGIAYNEQFF. CDR3 nucleotides: TGTGCCAGTAGTATAGGGCTAGCGGGGATTGCCTACAATGAGCAGTTCTTC.

The rearrangement uses TRBV29-1 and TRBJ1-4; tentatively, D is TRBD1 (6 bases). V lost 5 bases to trimming and J lost 3 bases, with 13 bases between them. Looked up from germline, CDR1 is SQVTM and CDR2 is ANQGSEA. The CDR3 totals 14 residues. CDR3 loop: CSVRATGPNEKLFF. As DNA, the CDR3 is TGCAGCGTTAGGGCGACAGGTCCTAATGAAAAACTGTTTTTT.

The chain is built from TRBV27 and TRBJ1-1; D is undetermined. V shed 7 bases and J shed 0 bases, with 3 bases lying between them. Germline V CDR1 and CDR2: MNHEY, SMNVEV (reference sequence). This CDR3 has 11 residues. The CDR3 protein is CASTMNTEAFF. Written as DNA, the CDR3 is TGTGCCAGCACCATGAACACTGAAGCTTTCTTT.

V and J are TRBV5-1 and TRBJ2-2; no firm D call. Germline-derived CDR1 and CDR2 are SGHRS and YFSETQ. With 0 bases removed from V and 0 bases from J, the gap between germline ends came to 9 bases. The CDR3 has 16 residues. CDR3 sequence (DNA): TGCGCCAGCAGCTTGGAACAGCACGCGAACACCGGGGAGCTGTTTTTT. Protein: CASSLEQHANTGELFF.

The rearrangement joins TRBV27 to TRBJ2-5; 7 nucleotides agree with TRBD1. The DNA end is a closer match to TRBJ2-7, so the J assignment may be wrong. Germline V CDR1 and CDR2: MNHEY, SMNVEV (reference sequence). The length of the CDR3 is 13 residues. CDR3 amino acids: CASGDRGGYEQYF. CDR3 in DNA: TGTGCCAGCGGGGACAGAGGGGGCTACGAGCAGTACTTC.

The chain links TRBV5-1 to TRBJ2-1; possibly TRBD2 for D (7 bases). Looked up from germline, CDR1 is SGHRS and CDR2 is YFSETQ. V lost 4 bases and J lost 7, with 24 bases in between. The CDR3 spans 17 residues. The CDR3 DNA is TGCGCCAGCAGCCCCAGCATGGGCGGGGGCGCCGTGAATGAGCAGTTCTTC. This encodes CASSPSMGGGAVNEQFF.

V and J are TRBV11-2 and TRBJ2-7; 8 nucleotides line up with TRBD2. Germline V lookup: CDR1 SGHAT, CDR2 FQNNGV. Trimming removed 1 base from V and 4 bases from J; junction bases left unmatched: 9. The CDR3 sequence is 16 residues long. The CDR3 loop reads CASSLVGTSLEYEQYF. In DNA form, the CDR3 reads TGTGCCAGCAGCTTAGTAGGGACTAGTTTGGAATACGAGCAGTACTTC.

The chain employs TRBV7-8 and TRBJ2-7; 7 bases match TRBD2. Per germline, CDR1 SGHVS and CDR2 FQNEAQ. V was pared by 11 bases and J by 2 bases, with 3 bases of the junction left unmatched. There are 11 residues in the CDR3. CDR3 loop: CAVGGTYEQYF. The CDR3 DNA reads TGTGCCGTGGGGGGGACCTACGAGCAGTACTTC. Full variable domain (missing parts from reference TRBV7-8 and TRBJ2-7): GAGVSQSPRYKVAKRGQDVALRCDPISGHVSLFWYQQALGQGPEFLTYFQNEAQLDKSGLPSDRFFAERPEGSVSTLKIQRTQQEDSAVYLCAVGGTYEQYFGPGTRLTVT.

The rearrangement links TRBV10-3 to TRBJ1-1; no clear D. The germline V gene has CDR1 ENHRY and CDR2 SYGVKD. The V end was cut by 6 bases, the J end by 4 bases, with 12 bases between. The CDR3 extends over 13 amino acids. DNA of the CDR3: TGTGCCATCAGCCTGTCCGAGGCCACTGAAGCTTTCTTT. Translation: CAISLSEATEAFF.

This chain uses TRBV9 with TRBJ1-1; TRBD1 aligns across 10 bases. V lost 3 bases, J lost 4 bases, and 3 bases stayed unmatched. CDR3 length: 14 residues. From germline, CDR1 is SGDLS and CDR2 YYNGEE. CDR3 sequence reads: CASSAGTGATEAFF. CDR3 DNA: TGTGCCAGCAGCGCCGGGACAGGGGCCACTGAAGCTTTCTTT.

The chain couples TRBV5-1 to TRBJ2-7; D not certain. This CDR3 has 13 amino acids. Germline V CDR1 and CDR2: SGHRS, YFSETQ. Trimming removed 3 bases from V and 2 bases from J, with 9 bases in between. CDR3 amino acids: CASSSNLAYEQYF. The CDR3 coding sequence is TGCGCCAGCAGCTCTAATTTGGCCTACGAGCAGTACTTC.

The rearrangement uses TRBV6-5 and TRBJ2-1, with 8 bases fitting TRBD1. CDR3 length: 16 residues. Looked up from germline, CDR1 is MNHEY and CDR2 is SVGAGI. With V trimmed by 2 bases and J by 0 bases, 3 bases remained unmatched. CDR3 amino acids: CASSYRTGSSYNEQFF. DNA of the CDR3: TGTGCCAGCAGTTACCGGACAGGGAGCTCCTACAATGAGCAGTTCTTC.

This chain uses TRBV4-2 with TRBJ1-2; D is undetermined. V lost 1 base and J 2 bases, leaving 2 bases between the germline ends. Germline V gives CDR1 LGHNA, CDR2 YNFKEQ. The CDR3 totals 12 residues. The CDR3 is CASSQGNYGYTF. Written as DNA, the CDR3 is TGTGCCAGCAGCCAAGGGAACTATGGCTACACCTTC.

The chain joins TRBV30 to TRBJ2-7, with D hard to call. Germline V lookup: CDR1 GTSNPN, CDR2 SVGIG (reference sequence). The CDR3 has 11 amino acids. Trimming removed 2 bases at V and 2 bases at J, with 4 bases between. In DNA, the CDR3 is TGTGCCTGGAGTTTCACCTACGAGCAGTACTTC. This codes for CAWSFTYEQYF.